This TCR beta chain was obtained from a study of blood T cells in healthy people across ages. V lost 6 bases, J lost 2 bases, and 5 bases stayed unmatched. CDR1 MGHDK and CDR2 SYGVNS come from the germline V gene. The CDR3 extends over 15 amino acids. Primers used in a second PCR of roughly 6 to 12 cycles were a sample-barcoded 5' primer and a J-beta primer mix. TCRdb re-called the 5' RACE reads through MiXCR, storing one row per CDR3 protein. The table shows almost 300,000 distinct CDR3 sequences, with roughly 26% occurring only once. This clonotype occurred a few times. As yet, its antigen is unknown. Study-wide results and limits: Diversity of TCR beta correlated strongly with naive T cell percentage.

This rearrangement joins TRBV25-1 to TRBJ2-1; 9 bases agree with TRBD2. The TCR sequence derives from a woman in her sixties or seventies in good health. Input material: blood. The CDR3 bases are TGTGCCAGCAGCCCTAGCGGGATGCCCTACAATGAGCAGTTCTTC. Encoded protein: CASSPSGMPYNEQFF.